The 31 T cell receptor beta chains presented below share a single source sample, sequenced in a study of quantifying T cell responses using KT2 cells. Turning to the study itself: Reverse transcription used primers in the TCR alpha and beta constant regions.

The cDNA 3' end received a ligated oligonucleotide with a UMI. The first PCR ran roughly 4 cycles with an equimolar RC1.1 and RC1.2 beta primer mix. TCRdb re-called the UMI-ligation and nested PCR reads through MiXCR, storing one row per CDR3 protein. This sample carries around 35,000 distinct CDR3 sequences, about 9.4% of them seen once, and the ten largest clones take more than 9.5%. The source material was PBMCs spiked with cells of the T cell clone KT2. Every receptor here comes from a human donor.

This clonotype was observed a few times. This chain joins TRBV12-5 and TRBJ2-3, with D possibly called TRBD1 or TRBD2 (11 bases each). The CDR3 length is 23 residues. The germline CDR1 and CDR2 sequences are LGHNT and FRNRAP. Trimming removed 0 bases from V and 1 base from J, with 32 bases in between. CDR3 sequence reads: CASGLVRTGGLAGGIEGTDTQYF. The CDR3 DNA reads as TGTGCTAGTGGTTTGGTACGGACAGGGGGCCTAGCGGGAGGAATAGAGGGCACAGATACGCAGTATTTT.

The gene calls are TRBV5-1 and TRBJ2-2; D gene ambiguous. The germline V gene encodes CDR1 SGHRS and CDR2 YFSETQ. The CDR3 totals 11 residues. V was trimmed by 7 bases and J by 6 bases, leaving 7 bases between them. In nucleotides, the CDR3 is TGCGCCAGCGAAGAGGCCGGGGAGCTGTTTTTT. Its translation is CASEEAGELFF.

By share of the sample, this clonotype is medium-sized. The chain carries TRBV10-3 and TRBJ1-2; D uncertain. Trimming left V 4 bases short and J 7 bases short, with 13 bases between. Germline values: CDR1 ENHRY, CDR2 SYGVKD. This CDR3 has 13 residues. The DNA of the CDR3 is TGTGCCATCAGTGTCCCCCGAGTTGCTGGCTACACCTTC. Amino acid sequence: CAISVPRVAGYTF.

Many counts were recorded for this clonotype. The V call is TRBV7-2, the J call TRBJ1-2, with D perhaps matching TRBD1 (6 bases). Per germline, CDR1 SGHTA and CDR2 FQGNSA. V gave up 2 bases and J gave up 2 bases, with 9 bases separating them. The CDR3 covers 14 residues. In DNA form, the CDR3 reads TGTGCCAGCAGCTTAAGGGACAAGAACTATGGCTACACCTTC. It specifies CASSLRDKNYGYTF.

This clonotype was seen a handful of times. This sequence joins TRBV7-8 and TRBJ2-3, with D unresolved. The V gene lost 1 base and the J gene lost 5 bases, with 7 bases spanning the gap. This CDR3 has 13 residues. Germline values: CDR1 SGHVS, CDR2 FQNEAQ. The CDR3 DNA is TGTGCCAGCAGCTTAGTCCTTAAAGATACGCAGTATTTT. This encodes CASSLVLKDTQYF.

This clonotype has a count of ten or more. This chain joins TRBV2 and TRBJ2-3; D perhaps matches TRBD2 (6 bases). Per the germline V gene, CDR1 is SNHLY and CDR2 is FYNNEI. V lost 7 bases to trimming and J lost 2 bases, with 10 bases between them. This CDR3 is built from 13 residues. The CDR3 is CASNAGLTDTQYF. In nucleotides, the CDR3 is TGTGCCAGCAACGCGGGGCTCACAGATACGCAGTATTTT.

This clonotype occurred many times. The chain is built from TRBV14 and TRBJ2-3; tentatively, D is TRBD1 or TRBD2 (5 bases each). The CDR3 runs to 22 residues. The germline gives CDR1 SGHDN, CDR2 FVKESK. V was cut by 0 bases and J by 4 bases, with 32 bases left in between. CDR3: CASSQETGRKSEWEYYSDTQYF. The DNA of the CDR3 is TGTGCCAGCAGCCAAGAAACGGGGCGAAAAAGCGAGTGGGAGTACTACTCAGATACGCAGTATTTT. The whole variable domain, filled in from reference TRBV14 and TRBJ2-3, reads EAGVTQFPSHSVIEKGQTVTLRCDPISGHDNLYWYRRVMGKEIKFLLHFVKESKQDESGMPNNRFLAERTGGTYSTLKVQPAELEDSGVYFCASSQETGRKSEWEYYSDTQYFGPGTRLTVL.

CDR3 in amino acids: CASSHPWRKGRTEAFF. CDR3 coding DNA: TGCGCCAGCAGCCACCCCTGGAGGAAGGGTCGAACTGAAGCTTTCTTT. The chain carries TRBV4-1 and TRBJ1-1; D is uncertain. The CDR3 spans 16 residues. Germline assignment: CDR1 MGHRA and CDR2 YSYEKL. Between the trimmed V and J ends, which lost 3 bases and 5 bases, there was a span of 19 bases.

This clonotype has ten or more counts. The CDR3 DNA sequence: TGTGCCAGCAGCCCCTCACCGGATCTCAAAGAGACCCAGTACTTC. Translated: CASSPSPDLKETQYF. The V and J genes are TRBV9 and TRBJ2-5; D is unclear. The CDR3 extends over 15 amino acids. The germline CDR1 and CDR2 sequences are SGDLS and YYNGEE. Trimming took off 4 bases at V and 3 bases at J, with 16 bases between the two ends.

The V call is TRBV7-2, the J call TRBJ2-7, with D unresolved. V was clipped by 3 bases and J by 2 bases, with 17 bases between them. The germline CDR1 and CDR2 sequences are SGHTA and FQGNSA. This CDR3 is built from 16 residues. The DNA for the CDR3 is TGTGCCAGCAGCTTCCACGGGCCGCCCGATACCTACGAGCAGTACTTC. Translating it yields CASSFHGPPDTYEQYF.

This clonotype was detected ten times or more. J is TRBJ1-1 and V is TRBV7-9; no clear D. Between the trimmed V and J ends, which lost 5 bases and 8 bases, there was a span of 9 bases. The germline V gene encodes CDR1 SEHNR and CDR2 FQNEAQ (reference sequence). This CDR3 spans 11 amino acids. CDR3 amino acids: CASSPYPEAFF. Here the CDR3 DNA reads TGTGCCAGCAGCCCATATCCCGAAGCTTTCTTT.

This clonotype has more than one count but fewer than ten. This chain links TRBV4-1 with TRBJ2-1; TRBD2 aligns across 11 bases. The length of the CDR3 is 16 residues. V lost 2 bases, J lost 4 bases, and 4 bases stayed unmatched. Germline assignment: CDR1 MGHRA and CDR2 YSYEKL. CDR3 loop: CASSQPTSGGYNEQFF. Here the CDR3 DNA reads TGCGCCAGCAGCCAACCAACTAGCGGGGGATACAATGAGCAGTTCTTC.

This clonotype is labeled medium-sized. The DNA for the CDR3 is TGTGCCAGCTCCAAGACAGACCGCTATGGCTACACCTTC. Translated: CASSKTDRYGYTF. This sequence joins TRBV12-3 or TRBV12-4 and TRBJ1-2; weak D call: TRBD1 (5 bases). The CDR3 sequence is 13 residues long. V dropped 8 bases and J dropped 4 bases, with 14 bases sitting between them.

This clonotype appeared a few times. The CDR3 loop is CASSPRGALNTEAFF. CDR3 bases: TGTGCCAGCAGCCCCCGCGGGGCCCTGAACACTGAAGCTTTCTTT. V is TRBV7-9 and J is TRBJ1-1; D may be TRBD1 (5 bases). The CDR3 has 15 residues. The germline V gene encodes CDR1 SEHNR and CDR2 FQNEAQ (reference sequence). V was clipped by 5 bases and J by 0 bases, with 13 bases between them.

The table lists this clonotype with many counts. The chain recombines TRBV11-1 with TRBJ2-7, with 8 nucleotides matching TRBD1. Trimming took 5 bases from V and 2 from J; bases not matched to a gene: 5. The CDR3 length is 14 residues. Germline assignment: CDR1 SGHAT and CDR2 FQDESV (reference sequence). For the CDR3, the DNA is TGTGCCAGCAGCGGGAGGACAGGGACCTACGAGCAGTACTTC. This sequence encodes CASSGRTGTYEQYF.

This clonotype was found a few times. The chain links TRBV24-1 to TRBJ2-5; 7 bases fit TRBD1. The germline CDR1 and CDR2 sequences are KGHDR and SFDVKD. This CDR3 is built from 18 residues. After removal of 4 bases from V and 5 bases from J, the junction contained 18 bases not matched to a gene. CDR3 nucleotides: TGTGCCACCAGTGACTCGTGGGGAAACAGGGGCCCAGAGGAGACCCAGTACTTC. As protein: CATSDSWGNRGPEETQYF.

By its share, this clonotype is medium-sized. The chain carries TRBV4-1 and TRBJ2-3; 14 bases map to TRBD2. The V gene's germline CDR1 is MGHRA and CDR2 YSYEKL. The CDR3 extends over 17 amino acids. V gave up 1 base and J gave up 5 bases; unmatched junction bases: 5. The CDR3 sequence is CASSQVGTSGRGDTQYF. DNA of the CDR3: TGCGCCAGCAGCCAAGTAGGGACTAGCGGGAGAGGAGATACGCAGTATTTT.

This clonotype was detected ten times or more. The chain is built from TRBV20-1 and TRBJ2-1, with 13 bases fitting TRBD2. With V trimmed by 6 bases and J by 7 bases, 6 bases remained unmatched. The length of the CDR3 is 14 residues. The germline V gene has CDR1 DFQATT and CDR2 SNEGSKA (reference sequence). The CDR3 DNA reads as TGCAGTGCCATACTAGCGGGAGGGCGTAATGAGCAGTTCTTC. The encoded protein is CSAILAGGRNEQFF.

The rearrangement links TRBV5-1 to TRBJ1-2, with D unclear. V was clipped by 0 bases and J by 0 bases, with 6 bases between them. Germline CDR1 SGHRS, CDR2 YFSETQ. This CDR3 comprises 14 residues. The CDR3 nucleotides are TGCGCCAGCAGCTTGGAGGCAACTAACTATGGCTACACCTTC. As protein: CASSLEATNYGYTF.

The genes are TRBV5-1 and TRBJ1-2; 7 bases map to TRBD1. After removal of 1 base from V and 4 bases from J, the junction contained 10 bases not matched to a gene. The CDR3 is made up of 16 amino acids. Germline V gene lookup returns CDR1 SGHRS and CDR2 YFSETQ. The CDR3 DNA reads as TGCGCCAGCAGCTTGTCGATCGGAGGGGGCAGCTATGGCTACACCTTC. Its translation is CASSLSIGGGSYGYTF. Variable domain in full (rest from reference TRBV5-1 and TRBJ1-2): KAGVTQTPRYLIKTRGQQVTLSCSPISGHRSVSWYQQTPGQGLQFLFEYFSETQRNKGNFPGRFSGRQFSNSRSEMNVSTLELGDSALYLCASSLSIGGGSYGYTFGSGTRLTVV.

The chain carries TRBV7-9 and TRBJ1-1; D gene unclear. Germline CDR1 and CDR2: SEHNR and FQNEAQ (reference sequence). This CDR3 contains 15 residues. The V end lost 4 bases, the J end lost 1 base, and 13 bases lay between the germline ends. The CDR3: CASSSSKGTNTEAFF. CDR3 sequence (DNA): TGTGCCAGCAGCTCCTCCAAGGGAACGAACACTGAAGCTTTCTTT. Together with reference TRBV7-9 and TRBJ1-1, the CDR3 gives the full variable domain: DTGVSQNPRHKITKRGQNVTFRCDPISEHNRLYWYRQTLGQGPEFLTYFQNEAQLEKSRLLSDRFSAERPKGSFSTLEIQRTEQGDSAMYLCASSSSKGTNTEAFFGQGTRLTVV.

This clonotype has ten or more counts. The rearrangement joins TRBV3-1 to TRBJ1-1; perhaps TRBD1 as D (6 bases). The length of the CDR3 is 17 residues. Germline CDR1 LGHDT, CDR2 YNNKEL (reference sequence). Trimming stripped 4 bases from V and 4 bases from J, with 22 bases between. The CDR3 reads CASSPTRDIRTSTEAFF. The CDR3 nucleotides are TGTGCCAGCAGCCCGACCCGGGACATCCGCACGTCCACTGAAGCTTTCTTT.

This clonotype has just a few counts. The V and J genes are TRBV6-5 and TRBJ2-1; D call uncertain. Germline CDR1 is MNHEY and CDR2 is SVGAGI. The CDR3 loop spans 12 amino acids. V lost 6 bases and J 5 bases, leaving 8 bases between the germline ends. The CDR3 sequence is CASRTGDNEQFF. The DNA of the CDR3 is TGTGCCAGCAGGACGGGTGACAATGAGCAGTTCTTC.

In this sample, this clonotype turned up a few times. Here the CDR3 DNA reads TGCAGCGTCCTGACTAGCGCTAACACCGGGGAGCTGTTTTTT. Translation gives CSVLTSANTGELFF. The chain couples TRBV29-1 to TRBJ2-2; TRBD2 aligns across 8 bases. CDR1 is SQVTM, CDR2 ANQGSEA, per germline. Trimming at V came to 6 bases and at J to 2 bases, leaving 5 bases not matched to a gene. CDR3 size: 14 residues.

As for this clonotype: In this CDR3 the conserved last residue, phenylalanine or tryptophan, is missing, so a read error is likely. It is unclear where the CDR3 begins or ends on the DNA, so no DNA is shown, and the CDR3 is as TCRdb lists it. The chain recombines TRBV4-1 with TRBJ1-3. CDR1 and CDR2 from the germline V gene are MGHRA and YSYEKL. The CDR3 is 11 residues long, ends included. The CDR3 spells CASSQDLDDLV.

CDR3 residues: CASSKIGGSSYEQYF. Here the CDR3 DNA reads TGTGCCAGCAGCAAAATAGGGGGCAGCTCCTACGAGCAGTACTTC. The chain couples TRBV7-6 to TRBJ2-7; 7 positions agree with TRBD1. CDR3 length: 15 amino acids. The V segment lost 5 bases and the J segment 0 bases; nucleotides outside the gene matches: 7. The germline V gene encodes CDR1 SGHVS and CDR2 FNYEAQ.

This clonotype has a handful of counts. The genes are TRBV4-1 and TRBJ2-1; 9 nucleotides line up with TRBD2. CDR3 length: 13 amino acids. The ends lost 6 bases at V and 5 bases at J; junction bases unmatched: 2. Germline V gene lookup returns CDR1 MGHRA and CDR2 YSYEKL. This chain's CDR3 is CASRASGDNEQFF. CDR3 bases: TGCGCCAGCAGGGCTAGCGGGGACAATGAGCAGTTCTTC.

The chain carries TRBV3-1 and TRBJ2-2; TRBD2 might be the D (6 bases). Germline CDR1 and CDR2: LGHDT and YNNKEL (reference sequence). V was trimmed by 6 bases and J by 4 bases, leaving 15 bases between them. CDR3 length: 15 residues. CDR3 sequence reads: CASRSPGGVTGELFF. The DNA for the CDR3 is TGTGCCAGCAGGTCCCCTGGCGGGGTCACCGGGGAGCTGTTTTTT.

This clonotype has a count of ten or more. The chain uses TRBV6-6 and TRBJ1-5; 10 bases line up with TRBD1. The V gene's germline CDR1 is MNHNY and CDR2 SVGAGI (reference sequence). The CDR3 totals 20 residues. Losses at the gene ends were 6 bases for V and 0 bases for J; bases not matched to a gene: 17. As DNA, the CDR3 is TGTGCCAGCAGCCCCGGGACAGGGGTTATTTTGTTCTATAGCAATCAGCCCCAGCATTTT. Protein sequence: CASSPGTGVILFYSNQPQHF.

This clonotype was found many times. V and J are TRBV2 and TRBJ2-5; 12 nucleotides agree with TRBD2. Germline CDR1 SNHLY, CDR2 FYNNEI. After removal of 0 bases from V and 9 bases from J, the junction contained 5 bases not matched to a gene. This CDR3 is 15 amino acids long. This chain's CDR3 is CASSEADGLAGSQYF. CDR3 DNA sequence: TGTGCCAGCAGTGAAGCCGATGGACTAGCGGGGTCCCAGTACTTC.

This clonotype was counted a few times. This chain uses TRBV11-2 with TRBJ2-3; TRBD2 matches 11 bases. CDR1 and CDR2 (germline): SGHAT, FQNNGV. The J segment lost 7 bases and the V segment lost 5 bases, leaving 20 bases of the junction unmatched. The CDR3 sequence is 19 residues long. The CDR3, as DNA: TGTGCCAGCAGCCCCGGGCTAGCGGGGGGCCGGGTTAAGTGGAATACGCAGTATTTT. It codes for CASSPGLAGGRVKWNTQYF.